This T cell receptor beta chain was profiled in a study of cytomegalovirus exposure and HLA in healthy donors. Sequencing used immunoSEQ multiplex PCR; TCRdb keeps in-frame clones, though not all of them. The sample lists tens of thousands of clones; approximately 93% were seen once. Germline CDR1 and CDR2: SGHRS and YFSETQ. V was clipped by 0 bases and J by 2 bases, with 11 bases between them. The CDR3 has 16 amino acids. J is TRBJ2-2 and V is TRBV5-1; tentatively, D is TRBD2 (5 bases). The sequencing input was PBMCs. This TCR derives from a woman aged 25-40 years in good health and CMV-seropositive. The CDR3 DNA follows: TGCGCCAGCAGCTTGGCCGGGAAACCAAACACCGGGGAGCTGTTTTTT. Protein sequence: CASSLAGKPNTGELFF.